The text below deals with one T cell receptor (beta chain). Its cognate antigen is unknown. Trimming removed 7 bases from V and 3 bases from J, with 18 bases in between. From germline, CDR1 is MNHNY and CDR2 SVGAGI (reference sequence). This CDR3 is 15 amino acids long. Tagging with unique molecular identifiers was a feature of the TCR beta cDNA libraries. TCRdb redid the calling of the PCR reads with MiXCR, one entry per CDR3 protein. The table shows about 820,000 distinct CDR3 sequences, with 53% occurring only once. This sample is part of a study of post-analysis software for immune sequencing data. The study's findings and limits: Those samples that were prepared in the same batch co-clustered strongly by F measure. About five TRBV segments occurring more often in patients than controls included TRBV5-6, TRBV5-1 and TRBV20-1. Normalized Chao1 diversity in multiple sclerosis patients fell significantly below that of controls.

The rearrangement uses TRBV6-6 and TRBJ1-2, with no clear D. Sequenced input: blood. This sequence originates from a girl between 10 and 17 years old with multiple sclerosis. The CDR3 coding sequence is TGTGCCAGCATTGAAACCGGGTCCCATCACTATGGCTACACCTTC. Protein: CASIETGSHHYGYTF.